These T cell receptor beta chains were read from a single sample in a study of T-cell reconstitution after alpha-beta-depleted transplantation in children. TCRdb itself ran the PCR reads through MiXCR, one entry per CDR3 protein. The sample shows almost 250,000 distinct CDR3 sequences, about a quarter of them seen only once. The material was PBMCs, obtained before TCRalphabeta/CD19-depleted stem cell transplant. These receptors all stem from a girl aged 2 to 10 with Fanconi anemia, due to receive a stem cell transplant. Each CDR3 is given with its conserved first and last residue. D genes are given only for firm matches. Size is stated for part of the rows, as once, few or many counts, or as a class when the clone is expanded.

V	size	J	D	CDR3	DNA
TRBV20-1	few	TRBJ2-3	TRBD2	CSARVKSGRDTQYF	TGCAGTGCTAGAGTCAAAAGCGGGAGGGATACGCAGTATTTT
TRBV20-1	NA	TRBJ2-3	NA	CSTRSLALVAFSTDTQYF	TGCAGTACTAGATCTCTGGCTTTAGTGGCGTTTAGCACAGATACGCAGTATTTT
TRBV9	few	TRBJ2-1	NA	CASSVVGGSNNEQFF	TGTGCCAGCAGCGTAGTTGGGGGCTCAAACAATGAGCAGTTCTTC
TRBV4-1	few	TRBJ2-7	TRBD1	CASSQDSDRVLYEQYF	TGCGCCAGCAGCCAAGATTCGGACAGGGTACTATACGAGCAGTACTTC
TRBV6-5	NA	TRBJ2-3	NA	CASSYSVGVDTQYF	TGTGCCAGCAGTTACTCGGTAGGGGTAGATACGCAGTATTTT
TRBV12-3/TRBV12-4	many	TRBJ2-1	NA	CASSFAGDGYNEQFF	TGTGCCAGCAGTTTCGCGGGTGATGGTTACAATGAGCAGTTCTTC
TRBV14	NA	TRBJ2-7	TRBD2	CASSQFNLTGLAGSYEQYF	TGTGCCAGCAGCCAGTTTAATCTAACGGGACTAGCGGGATCCTACGAGCAGTACTTC
TRBV7-2	NA	TRBJ2-2	NA	CASSLLFYTGELFF	TGTGCCAGCAGCTTACTATTCTACACCGGGGAGCTGTTTTTT
TRBV29-1	few	TRBJ2-7	TRBD1	CSVVGGLGQGAYEQYF	TGCAGCGTTGTAGGGGGCCTTGGACAGGGGGCCTACGAGCAGTACTTC
TRBV20-1	many	TRBJ2-7	NA	CSARDPGQTGTPNSYEQYF	TGCAGTGCTAGAGACCCTGGGCAAACCGGGACTCCTAACTCCTACGAGCAGTACTTC
TRBV29-1	many	TRBJ1-5	NA	CSVMGHGKNQPQHF	TGCAGCGTAATGGGACACGGAAAGAATCAGCCCCAGCATTTT
TRBV29-1	many	TRBJ2-2	NA	CSVALAPANTGELFF	TGCAGCGTTGCCCTAGCGCCCGCGAACACCGGGGAGCTGTTTTTT
TRBV25-1	NA	TRBJ2-5	NA	CASSDTPPGARETQYF	TGTGCCAGCAGTGATACCCCTCCGGGGGCGAGAGAGACCCAGTACTTC
TRBV2	few	TRBJ2-3	NA	CASRRGAFTDTQYF	TGTGCCAGCAGACGGGGGGCATTCACAGATACGCAGTATTTT
TRBV29-1	NA	TRBJ2-2	TRBD2	CSVSGTSGRVVTGELFF	TGCAGCGTTAGCGGAACTAGCGGGAGGGTGGTGACCGGGGAGCTGTTTTTT
TRBV14	NA	TRBJ2-1	NA	CASSLVVGDLYNEQFF	TGTGCCAGCAGCCTAGTTGTAGGGGACCTATACAATGAGCAGTTCTTC
TRBV7-7	many	TRBJ2-1	TRBD2	CASNYGASGSGDSYNEQFF	TGTGCCAGCAACTATGGGGCTAGCGGGAGCGGGGATTCATACAATGAGCAGTTCTTC
TRBV29-1	NA	TRBJ2-7	NA	CSVEVHRHSYEQYF	TGCAGCGTTGAAGTTCATAGACACTCCTACGAGCAGTACTTC
TRBV4-2	few	TRBJ1-4	NA	CASSQLSGTTNEKLFF	TGTGCCAGCAGCCAACTATCCGGGACGACTAATGAAAAACTGTTTTTT
TRBV6-1	NA	TRBJ2-1	NA	CASTRKRIVSSYNEQFF	TGTGCCAGCACCCGTAAGAGGATAGTGAGCTCCTACAATGAGCAGTTCTTC
TRBV27	NA	TRBJ2-5	TRBD1	CASSSLDRAETQYF	TGTGCCAGCAGTTCACTAGACAGGGCAGAGACCCAGTACTTC
TRBV9	few	TRBJ2-7	NA	CASSPGGGLPYEQYF	TGTGCCAGCAGCCCAGGAGGGGGCCTCCCCTACGAGCAGTACTTC
TRBV25-1	NA	TRBJ2-1	TRBD2	CASISTSGRDPNEQFF	TGTGCCAGCATTTCGACTAGCGGGAGGGACCCCAATGAGCAGTTCTTC
TRBV7-2	many	TRBJ2-5	TRBD2	CASSLRAGGRETQYF	TGTGCCAGCAGCTTAAGAGCGGGGGGGCGTGAGACCCAGTACTTC
TRBV20-1	few	TRBJ2-7	TRBD2	CSARDMRAGNYEQYF	TGCAGTGCTAGAGATATGAGAGCGGGGAACTACGAGCAGTACTTC
TRBV5-1	NA	TRBJ2-7	NA	CASSTGTNSYEQYF	TGCGCCAGCAGCACCGGGACAAACTCCTACGAGCAGTACTTC
TRBV5-1	few	TRBJ1-5	NA	CASSLAGDQPQHF	TGCGCCAGCAGCTTGGCCGGGGATCAGCCCCAGCATTTT
TRBV7-2	many	TRBJ2-3	TRBD1	CASSANRGRVADTQYF	TGTGCCAGCAGCGCGAACAGGGGGCGTGTAGCAGATACGCAGTATTTT
TRBV7-3	NA	TRBJ2-6	NA	CASSRSPHRESSRGANVLTF	TGTGCCAGCAGCCGAAGCCCGCACAGGGAATCCTCGCGGGGGGCCAACGTCCTGACTTTC
TRBV10-3	NA	TRBJ2-3	NA	CASVPTSLTDTQYF	TGTGCCTCCGTCCCGACTAGTCTCACAGATACGCAGTATTTT
TRBV12-3/TRBV12-4	NA	TRBJ2-6	TRBD1	CASCERTGVTGANVLTF	TGTGCCAGCTGCGAGCGGACAGGGGTGACTGGGGCCAACGTCCTGACTTTC
TRBV25-1	many	TRBJ2-3	TRBD2	CASSRREGLDGTDTQYF	TGTGCCAGCAGTCGTCGGGAGGGCCTAGATGGCACAGATACGCAGTATTTT
TRBV29-1	many	TRBJ2-7	NA	CSGAGAYEQYF	TGCAGCGGGGCCGGGGCTTACGAGCAGTACTTC
TRBV20-1	few	TRBJ2-5	NA	CSARIGSGYQETQYF	TGCAGTGCTAGGATAGGTTCAGGTTATCAGGAGACCCAGTACTTC
TRBV20-1	NA	TRBJ2-7	NA	CSASGGGGAFYEQYF	TGCAGTGCTTCCGGGGGAGGGGGCGCATTCTACGAGCAGTACTTC
TRBV20-1	many	TRBJ2-1	TRBD2	CSAYGTRKNEQFF	TGCAGTGCCTATGGGACTAGGAAGAATGAGCAGTTCTTC
TRBV10-2	NA	TRBJ2-7	TRBD1	CASSGGDRGFYEQYF	TGCGCCAGCAGTGGGGGGGACAGGGGATTCTACGAGCAGTACTTC
TRBV5-6	NA	TRBJ1-5	NA	CASSLMNRAGDNQPQHF	TGTGCCAGCAGCTTGATGAACAGGGCGGGAGACAATCAGCCCCAGCATTTT
TRBV12-3/TRBV12-4	many	TRBJ2-1	TRBD2	CASSLAGGLGEQFF	TGTGCCAGCAGCCTAGCGGGGGGGTTGGGTGAGCAGTTCTTC
TRBV12-3/TRBV12-4	many	TRBJ1-2	NA	CASTPGHITDYGYTF	TGTGCCAGCACCCCGGGACACATCACGGACTATGGCTACACCTTC
TRBV29-1	many	TRBJ2-7	TRBD1	CSVVIGGTGPLEQYF	TGCAGCGTTGTGATCGGCGGGACAGGGCCCTTAGAGCAGTACTTC
TRBV7-3	NA	TRBJ2-3	TRBD2	CASNGGGSTDTQYF	TGTGCCAGCAACGGGGGGGGAAGCACAGATACGCAGTATTTT
TRBV20-1	few	TRBJ2-1	TRBD2	CIQAAGGPVNEQFF	TGCATCCAAGCGGCGGGAGGGCCAGTCAATGAGCAGTTCTTC
TRBV12-3/TRBV12-4	many	TRBJ2-1	TRBD2	CASTLSGGQFF	TGTGCCAGCACCCTTAGCGGGGGGCAGTTCTTC
TRBV12-3/TRBV12-4	NA	TRBJ2-7	TRBD2	CASSFGGGPTYEQYF	TGTGCCAGCAGTTTTGGGGGGGGTCCCACCTACGAGCAGTACTTC
TRBV29-1	many	TRBJ1-1	NA	CSVVLRNTEAFF	TGCAGCGTTGTGTTGCGGAACACTGAAGCTTTCTTT
TRBV29-1	many	TRBJ1-2	TRBD1	CSAQDRLGYGYTF	TGCAGCGCTCAGGACAGGCTCGGGTATGGCTACACCTTC
TRBV20-1	few	TRBJ2-1	NA	CSARDWDSPKQFF	TGCAGTGCTAGAGACTGGGACTCCCCTAAGCAGTTCTTC
TRBV29-1	many	TRBJ2-1	NA	CSVSTGAYNEQFF	TGCAGCGTCTCAACTGGTGCCTACAATGAGCAGTTCTTC